Shown below are 18 T cell receptor beta chains from a single sample sequenced in a study of graft-versus-host responses after intestinal transplantation. Data came from immunoSEQ multiplex PCR; TCRdb stores just in-frame clones and leaves some out. This table holds about 97,000 clones, over 75% found once. This specimen consisted of PBMCs, obtained 450 to 460 days after intestinal transplant. Receptors originate from a human patient who received an intestinal transplant, so some T cells may come from the graft donor.

This clone was detected once. The chain combines TRBV7-9 with TRBJ2-7; 10 bases agree with TRBD1. The CDR3 has 15 amino acids. Unmatched junction bases numbered 7, after V lost 5 bases and J lost 3 bases. CDR1 is SEHNR, CDR2 FQNEAQ, per germline (reference sequence). The DNA for the CDR3 is TGTGCCAGCAGCCCCCCGCGGACAGGGGGCTACGAGCAGTACTTC. It specifies CASSPPRTGGYEQYF.

In this sample, this clone turned up once. The genes are TRBV18 and TRBJ1-2, with 9 bases matching TRBD1. This CDR3 region has 16 residues. V gave up 3 bases and J gave up 7 bases; unmatched junction bases: 12. The germline V gene has CDR1 KGHSH and CDR2 LQKENI. CDR3 nucleotide sequence: TGTGCCAGCTCACCCCCGTCGGACAGGGGATTCGGTGGCTACACCTTC. This sequence encodes CASSPPSDRGFGGYTF.

This clone was counted a single time. The DNA of the CDR3 is TGTGCCAGCAGCCCCCCTTCCTCGCCCTACGAGCAGTACTTC. This sequence encodes CASSPPSSPYEQYF. The V call is TRBV11-2, the J call TRBJ2-7; D gene uncertain. Germline CDR1 and CDR2: SGHAT and FQNNGV. Trimming took off 5 bases at V and 2 bases at J, with 13 bases between the two ends. The CDR3 runs 14 residues.

The CDR3 loop is CASSPQGMDTEAFF. The CDR3 DNA reads as TGTGCCAGCTCACCACAGGGCATGGACACTGAAGCTTTCTTT. This rearrangement joins TRBV18 to TRBJ1-1; no clear D. The V end was cut by 1 base, the J end by 3 bases, with 9 bases between. Germline lookup yields CDR1 KGHSH and CDR2 LQKENI. This CDR3 has 14 residues.

The gene calls are TRBV25-1 and TRBJ2-7; TRBD2 agrees at 8 bases. The V segment lost 8 bases and the J segment 2 bases; nucleotides outside the gene matches: 8. CDR3 length: 14 residues. CDR1 and CDR2 (germline): MGHDK, SYGVNS. In nucleotides, the CDR3 is TGTGCCAGCCCGCGGGGGGTCGGACCCTACGAGCAGTACTTC. It codes for CASPRGVGPYEQYF.

V usage is TRBV6-6 and J usage is TRBJ1-5; weak D call: TRBD1 (6 bases). CDR3 length equals 15 residues. CDR1 is MNHNY and CDR2 is SVGAGI in the germline V gene (reference sequence). V lost 2 bases and J lost 2, with 10 bases in between. CDR3 nucleotide sequence: TGTGCCAGCAGTTACGTGGGGGGCGGCAATCAGCCCCAGCATTTT. It encodes CASSYVGGGNQPQHF.

This chain uses TRBV18 with TRBJ2-7; 7 nucleotides line up with TRBD1. Germline V gives CDR1 KGHSH, CDR2 LQKENI. The CDR3 loop spans 12 amino acids. V shed 2 bases and J 6 bases; nucleotides not matched to a gene: 1. The CDR3 DNA reads as TGTGCCAGCTCACCAGCAGGGGGCGAGCAGTACTTC. This codes for CASSPAGGEQYF.

This chain joins TRBV6-5 and TRBJ2-7, with unresolved D. The CDR3 consists of 14 residues. Trimming pared 3 bases from V and 5 bases from J, leaving 14 bases between. Germline V gene sequence: CDR1 MNHEY, CDR2 SVGAGI. DNA of the CDR3: TGTGCCAGCAGTTATGACGGGTGGAGAGACGAGCAGTACTTC. Its translation: CASSYDGWRDEQYF.

This clone showed up just once. This chain joins TRBV11-3 and TRBJ1-5; no firm D call. The CDR3 length is 17 residues. Trimming took 0 bases from V and 7 from J, leaving 19 bases between them. Germline CDR1 and CDR2: SGHNT and YENEEA. The CDR3 reads CASSLDLQDRVWQPQHF. The DNA for the CDR3 is TGTGCCAGCAGCTTAGATCTCCAGGACCGCGTATGGCAGCCCCAGCATTTT.

The chain has TRBV19 and TRBJ1-2; D ambiguous. Deletions cut 4 bases from V and 5 bases from J, with 8 bases between. The CDR3 loop spans 12 amino acids. CDR1 is LNHDA, CDR2 SQIVND, per germline (reference sequence). CDR3 sequence (DNA): TGTGCCAGTAGTACCCTCACATATGGCTACACCTTC. Translated, it gives CASSTLTYGYTF.

The chain recombines TRBV9 with TRBJ2-5, with D possibly matching TRBD1 (5 bases). The CDR3 length is 14 residues. The ends were cut back, 0 bases at V and 7 bases at J, with 13 bases in the middle. Germline values: CDR1 SGDLS, CDR2 YYNGEE. The chain's CDR3 is CASSVDSGSGTQYF. CDR3 bases: TGTGCCAGCAGCGTAGATTCAGGGTCCGGGACCCAGTACTTC.

A note on this clone: Other nucleotide sequences in the sample specify the same CDR3. V usage is TRBV6-6 and J usage is TRBJ2-5; no reliable D call. Germline CDR1 is MNHNY and CDR2 is SVGAGI (reference sequence). The CDR3 runs to 12 residues. Trimming cost V 0 bases and J 4 bases, with 3 bases left between them. The chain's CDR3 is CASSYSRETQYF. In DNA form, the CDR3 reads TGTGCCAGCAGTTACTCTCGAGAGACCCAGTACTTC.

This clone showed up just a few times. The chain joins TRBV5-6 to TRBJ1-2; D unclear. CDR1 and CDR2 from the germline V gene are SGHDT and YYEEEE. Trimming removed 0 bases from V and 8 bases from J, with 5 bases in between. This CDR3 region has 11 residues. The CDR3 sequence is CASSLGYGYTF. The CDR3 bases are TGTGCCAGCAGCTTGGGTTACGGCTACACCTTC.

The CDR3, as DNA: TGTGCCAGCAGCCCCGGACTAGTTTCCCATGAGCAGTTCTTC. Residues: CASSPGLVSHEQFF. The chain combines TRBV11-3 with TRBJ2-1; 7 nucleotides align to TRBD2. The CDR3 is made up of 14 amino acids. The ends lost 5 bases at V and 8 bases at J; junction bases unmatched: 9. Per germline, CDR1 SGHNT and CDR2 YENEEA.

This chain links TRBV30 with TRBJ1-5; D is uncertain. The CDR3 contains 21 residues. V was trimmed by 0 bases and J by 7 bases, leaving 34 bases between them. From germline, CDR1 is GTSNPN and CDR2 SVGIG (reference sequence). The CDR3 coding sequence is TGTGCCTGGAGTGTACCTCCAAAAGAAGAAAGGCCTCCCCAGGACCGGCAGCCCCAGCATTTT. Its protein is CAWSVPPKEERPPQDRQPQHF.

The genes are TRBV4-1 and TRBJ1-2; D is unclear. Germline values: CDR1 MGHRA, CDR2 YSYEKL. The germline V and J ends were trimmed by 0 bases and 4 bases, with 9 bases remaining between them. The CDR3 loop spans 14 amino acids. CDR3 DNA sequence: TGCGCCAGCAGCCAAGATGCGTCCTTCTATGGCTACACCTTC. Encoded protein: CASSQDASFYGYTF.

The chain's CDR3 is CASSLEQGGTQYF. The CDR3 DNA reads as TGTGCCAGCAGCTTAGAGCAGGGGGGGACCCAGTACTTC. This rearrangement joins TRBV11-3 to TRBJ2-5; D might be TRBD1 (7 bases). Trimming removed 0 bases from V and 7 bases from J, with 9 bases in between. The CDR3 length is 13 residues. Germline CDR1 and CDR2: SGHNT and YENEEA.

The chain links TRBV2 to TRBJ1-6; 9 bases are a match to TRBD1. After removal of 8 bases from V and 7 bases from J, the junction contained 0 bases not matched to a gene. Germline V gene sequence: CDR1 SNHLY, CDR2 FYNNEI. This CDR3 spans 12 amino acids. The CDR3 reads CASGTGNSPLHF. CDR3 nucleotides: TGTGCCAGCGGGACAGGGAATTCACCCCTCCACTTT.